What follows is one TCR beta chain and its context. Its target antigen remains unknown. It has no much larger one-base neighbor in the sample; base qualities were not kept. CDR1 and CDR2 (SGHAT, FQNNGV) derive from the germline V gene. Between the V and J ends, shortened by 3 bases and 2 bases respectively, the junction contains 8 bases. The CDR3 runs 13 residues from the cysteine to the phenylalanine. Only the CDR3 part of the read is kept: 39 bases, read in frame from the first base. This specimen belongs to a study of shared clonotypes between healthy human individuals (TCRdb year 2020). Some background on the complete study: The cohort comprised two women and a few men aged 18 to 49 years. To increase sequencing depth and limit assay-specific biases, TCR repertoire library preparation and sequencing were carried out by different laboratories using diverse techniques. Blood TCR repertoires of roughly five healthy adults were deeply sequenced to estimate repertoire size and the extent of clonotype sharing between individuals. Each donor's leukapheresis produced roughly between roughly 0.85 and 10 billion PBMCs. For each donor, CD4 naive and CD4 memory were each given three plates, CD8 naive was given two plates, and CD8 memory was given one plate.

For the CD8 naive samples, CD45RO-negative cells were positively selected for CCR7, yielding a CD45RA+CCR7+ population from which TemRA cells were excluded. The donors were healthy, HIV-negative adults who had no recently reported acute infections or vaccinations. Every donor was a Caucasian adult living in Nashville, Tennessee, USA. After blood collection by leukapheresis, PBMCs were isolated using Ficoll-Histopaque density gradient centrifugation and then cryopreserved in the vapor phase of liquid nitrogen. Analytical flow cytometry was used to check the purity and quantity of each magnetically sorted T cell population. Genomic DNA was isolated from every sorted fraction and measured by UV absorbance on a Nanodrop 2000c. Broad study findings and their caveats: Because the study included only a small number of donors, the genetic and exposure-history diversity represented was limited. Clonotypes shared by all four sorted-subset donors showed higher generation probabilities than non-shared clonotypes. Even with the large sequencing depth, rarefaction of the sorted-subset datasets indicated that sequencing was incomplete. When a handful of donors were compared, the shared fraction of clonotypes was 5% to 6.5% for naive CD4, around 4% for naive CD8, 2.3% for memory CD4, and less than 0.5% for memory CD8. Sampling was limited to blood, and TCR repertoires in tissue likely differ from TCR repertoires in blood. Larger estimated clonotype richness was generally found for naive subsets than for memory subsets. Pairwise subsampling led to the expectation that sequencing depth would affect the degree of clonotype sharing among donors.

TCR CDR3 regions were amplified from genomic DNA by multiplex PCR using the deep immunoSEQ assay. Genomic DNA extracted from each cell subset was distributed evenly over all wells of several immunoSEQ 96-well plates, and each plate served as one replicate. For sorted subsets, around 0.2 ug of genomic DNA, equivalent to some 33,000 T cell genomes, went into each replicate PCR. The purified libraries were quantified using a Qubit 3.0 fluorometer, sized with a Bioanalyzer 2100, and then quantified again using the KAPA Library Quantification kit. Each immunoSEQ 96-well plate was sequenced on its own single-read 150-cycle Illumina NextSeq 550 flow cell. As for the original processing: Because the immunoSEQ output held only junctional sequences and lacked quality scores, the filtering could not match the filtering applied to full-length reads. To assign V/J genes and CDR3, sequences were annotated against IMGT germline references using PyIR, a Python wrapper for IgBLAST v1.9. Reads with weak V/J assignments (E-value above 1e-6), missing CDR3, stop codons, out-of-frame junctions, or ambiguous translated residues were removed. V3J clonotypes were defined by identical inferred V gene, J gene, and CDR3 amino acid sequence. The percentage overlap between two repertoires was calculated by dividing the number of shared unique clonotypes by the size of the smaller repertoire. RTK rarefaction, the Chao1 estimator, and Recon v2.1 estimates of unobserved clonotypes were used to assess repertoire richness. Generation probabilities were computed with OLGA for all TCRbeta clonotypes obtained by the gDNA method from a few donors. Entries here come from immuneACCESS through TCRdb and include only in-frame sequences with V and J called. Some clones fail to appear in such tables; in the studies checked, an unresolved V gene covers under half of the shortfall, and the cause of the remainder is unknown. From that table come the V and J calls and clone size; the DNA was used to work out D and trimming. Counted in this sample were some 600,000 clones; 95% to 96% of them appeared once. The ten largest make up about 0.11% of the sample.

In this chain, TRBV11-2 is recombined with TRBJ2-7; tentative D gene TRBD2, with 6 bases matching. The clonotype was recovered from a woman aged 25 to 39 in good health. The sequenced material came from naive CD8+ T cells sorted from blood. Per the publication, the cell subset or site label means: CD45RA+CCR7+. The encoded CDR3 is CASSFSSAYEQYF. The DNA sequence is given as TGTGCCAGCAGCTTTTCTAGCGCCTACGAGCAGTACTTC.